This T cell receptor (beta chain) emerged from a study of CXCR3-negative and CXCR3-positive naive CD8 T cells. Study-wide findings and caveats: Naive CXCR3-negative cells resembled naive CXCR3-positive cells in TRBV-TRBJ usage; memory cells differed.

This CDR3 comprises 14 residues. From germline, CDR1 is SGHVS and CDR2 FNYEAQ. As concerns this clonotype: Its antigen is as yet unknown.

The libraries of TRB cDNA were constructed through 5' RACE using UMI labels. Each CDR3 protein gets one entry in TCRdb, which reprocessed the 5' RACE reads and gives no DNA. The specimen's table records about 92,000 distinct CDR3 sequences. The sequence came from a human donor in good health. Some clones in this sample may be carry-over from other donors' samples. The sample taken for sequencing was naive CXCR3- CD8+ T cells from blood. As for subset: CD45RO-CCR7+CD27+CD95- naive CD8+ T cells lacking CXCR3 (TNR3-). The genes are TRBV7-6 and TRBJ2-1; the D call from TCRdb, TRBD2, cannot be confirmed without DNA. CDR3: CASSLASGGSEQFF.